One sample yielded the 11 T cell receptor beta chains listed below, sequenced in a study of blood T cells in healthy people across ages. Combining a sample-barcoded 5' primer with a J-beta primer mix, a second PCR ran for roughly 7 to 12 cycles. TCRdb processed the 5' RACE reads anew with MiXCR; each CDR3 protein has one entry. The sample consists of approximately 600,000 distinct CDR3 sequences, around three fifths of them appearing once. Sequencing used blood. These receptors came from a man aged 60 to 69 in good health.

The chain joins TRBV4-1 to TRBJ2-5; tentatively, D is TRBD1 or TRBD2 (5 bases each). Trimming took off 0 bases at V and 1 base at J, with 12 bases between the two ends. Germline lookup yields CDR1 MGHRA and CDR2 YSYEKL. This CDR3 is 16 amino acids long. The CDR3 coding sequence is TGCGCCAGCAGCCAAGATCACGGGGCGGCCCAAGAGACCCAGTACTTC. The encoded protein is CASSQDHGAAQETQYF.

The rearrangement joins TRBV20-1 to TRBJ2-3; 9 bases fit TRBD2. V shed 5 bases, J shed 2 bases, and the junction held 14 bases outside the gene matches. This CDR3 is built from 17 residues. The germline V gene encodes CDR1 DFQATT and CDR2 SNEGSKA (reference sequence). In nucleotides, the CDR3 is TGCAGTGCTGGTCCAGCGGGGGGCCATGCGGTCACAGATACGCAGTATTTT. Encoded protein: CSAGPAGGHAVTDTQYF.

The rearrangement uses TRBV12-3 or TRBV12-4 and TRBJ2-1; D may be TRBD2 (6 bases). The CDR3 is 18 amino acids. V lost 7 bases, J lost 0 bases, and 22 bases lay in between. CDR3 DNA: TGTGCCAGCACCGGCCCCGGAGGGCGATCGAGCTCCTACAATGAGCAGTTCTTC. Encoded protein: CASTGPGGRSSSYNEQFF.

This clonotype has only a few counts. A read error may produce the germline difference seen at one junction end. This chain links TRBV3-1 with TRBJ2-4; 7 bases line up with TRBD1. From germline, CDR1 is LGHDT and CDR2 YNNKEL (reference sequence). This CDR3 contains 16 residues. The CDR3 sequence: CASSSQPPRQGTAQYF. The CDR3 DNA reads TGTGCCAGCAGCTCGCAACCCCCACGACAGGGAACCGCGCAGTATTTC.

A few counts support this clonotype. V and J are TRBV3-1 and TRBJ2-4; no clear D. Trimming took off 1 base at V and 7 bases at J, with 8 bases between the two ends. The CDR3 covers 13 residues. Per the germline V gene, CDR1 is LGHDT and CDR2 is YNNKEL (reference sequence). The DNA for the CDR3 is TGTGCCAGCAGCCAAGTGACAAAGAACATTCAGTACTTC. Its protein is CASSQVTKNIQYF.

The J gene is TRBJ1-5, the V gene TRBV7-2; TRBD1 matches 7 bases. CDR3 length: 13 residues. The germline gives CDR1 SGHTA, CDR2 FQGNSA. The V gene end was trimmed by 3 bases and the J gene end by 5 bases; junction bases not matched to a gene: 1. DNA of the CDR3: TGTGCCAGCAGCTTGACAGGGTATCAGCCCCAGCATTTT. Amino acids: CASSLTGYQPQHF.

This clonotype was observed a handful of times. DNA of the CDR3: TGTGCCAGCAGCTCGCCGGGCTACGCAAATGAGCAGTTCTTC. Translation gives CASSSPGYANEQFF. The rearrangement uses TRBV7-2 and TRBJ2-1; D gene ambiguous. Per the germline V gene, CDR1 is SGHTA and CDR2 is FQGNSA. The CDR3 sequence is 14 residues long. Trimming stripped 4 bases from V and 7 bases from J, with 14 bases between.

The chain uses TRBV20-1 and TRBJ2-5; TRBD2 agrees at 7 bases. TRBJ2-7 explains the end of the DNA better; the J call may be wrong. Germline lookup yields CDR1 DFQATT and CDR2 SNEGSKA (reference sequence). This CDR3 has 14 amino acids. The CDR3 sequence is CSAKGRVRAYEQYF. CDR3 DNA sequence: TGCAGTGCTAAGGGGAGGGTGAGGGCCTACGAGCAGTACTTC.

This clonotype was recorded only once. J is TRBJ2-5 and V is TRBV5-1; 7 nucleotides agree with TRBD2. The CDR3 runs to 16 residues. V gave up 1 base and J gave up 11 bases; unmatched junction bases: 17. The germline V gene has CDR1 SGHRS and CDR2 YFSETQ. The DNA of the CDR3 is TGCGCCAGCAGCTTGTCCACCGGGACTACCGAGGGTGAGCAGTACTTC. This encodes CASSLSTGTTEGEQYF.

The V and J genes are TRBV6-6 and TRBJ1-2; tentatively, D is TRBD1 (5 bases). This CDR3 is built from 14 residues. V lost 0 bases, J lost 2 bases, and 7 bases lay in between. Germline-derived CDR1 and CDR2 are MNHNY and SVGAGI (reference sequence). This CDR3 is CASSYSDKNYGYTF. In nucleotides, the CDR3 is TGTGCCAGCAGTTACTCGGACAAAAACTATGGCTACACCTTC.

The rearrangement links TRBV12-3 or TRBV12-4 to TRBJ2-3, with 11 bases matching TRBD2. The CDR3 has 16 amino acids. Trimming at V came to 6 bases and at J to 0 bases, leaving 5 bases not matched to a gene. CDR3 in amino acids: CASSIAGGLSTDTQYF. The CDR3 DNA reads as TGTGCCAGCAGCATAGCGGGGGGGCTTAGCACAGATACGCAGTATTTT.